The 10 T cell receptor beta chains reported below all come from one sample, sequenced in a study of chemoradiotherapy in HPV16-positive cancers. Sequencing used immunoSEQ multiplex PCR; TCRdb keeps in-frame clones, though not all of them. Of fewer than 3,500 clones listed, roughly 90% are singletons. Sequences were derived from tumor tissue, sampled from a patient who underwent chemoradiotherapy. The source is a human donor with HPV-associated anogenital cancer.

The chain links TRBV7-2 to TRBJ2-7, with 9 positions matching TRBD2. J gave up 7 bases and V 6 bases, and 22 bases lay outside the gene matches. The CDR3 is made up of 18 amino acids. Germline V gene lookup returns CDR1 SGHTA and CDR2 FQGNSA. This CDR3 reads CASSPHAVLAGTGGEQYF. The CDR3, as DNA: TGTGCCAGCAGTCCCCACGCGGTCCTAGCGGGGACCGGTGGGGAGCAGTACTTC. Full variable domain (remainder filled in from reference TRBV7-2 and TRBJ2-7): GAGVSQSPSNKVTEKGKDVELRCDPISGHTALYWYRQSLGQGLEFLIYFQGNSAPDKSGLPSDRFSAERTGGSVSTLTIQRTQQEDSAVYLCASSPHAVLAGTGGEQYFGPGTRLTVT.

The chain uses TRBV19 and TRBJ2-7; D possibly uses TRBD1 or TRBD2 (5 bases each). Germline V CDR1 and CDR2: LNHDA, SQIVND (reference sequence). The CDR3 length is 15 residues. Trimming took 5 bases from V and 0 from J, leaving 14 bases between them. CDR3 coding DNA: TGTGCCAGTAGTGCCTGGGACGGTAGCTCCTACGAGCAGTACTTC. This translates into CASSAWDGSSYEQYF.

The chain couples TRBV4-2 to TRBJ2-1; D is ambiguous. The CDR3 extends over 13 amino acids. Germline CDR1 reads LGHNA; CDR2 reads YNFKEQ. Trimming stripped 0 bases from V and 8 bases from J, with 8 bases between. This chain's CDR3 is CASSQDIRDEQFF. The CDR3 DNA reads TGTGCCAGCAGCCAAGATATTCGGGATGAGCAGTTCTTC.

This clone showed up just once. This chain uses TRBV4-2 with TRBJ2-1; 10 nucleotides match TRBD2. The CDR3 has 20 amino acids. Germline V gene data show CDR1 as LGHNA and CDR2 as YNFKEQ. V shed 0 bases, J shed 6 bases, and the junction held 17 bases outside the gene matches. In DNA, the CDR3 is TGTGCCAGCAGCCAAGATCTGACCCTAGCGGGAGCGGGGACCCGCAATGAGCAGTTCTTC. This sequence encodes CASSQDLTLAGAGTRNEQFF.

The CDR3 loop is CASSVGTGELFF. CDR3 nucleotides: TGTGCCAGCAGCGTAGGCACCGGGGAGCTGTTTTTT. The chain couples TRBV9 to TRBJ2-2; D is ambiguous. V lost 0 bases and J 4 bases, leaving 1 base between the germline ends. The CDR3 is 12 amino acids. Germline CDR1 and CDR2: SGDLS and YYNGEE.

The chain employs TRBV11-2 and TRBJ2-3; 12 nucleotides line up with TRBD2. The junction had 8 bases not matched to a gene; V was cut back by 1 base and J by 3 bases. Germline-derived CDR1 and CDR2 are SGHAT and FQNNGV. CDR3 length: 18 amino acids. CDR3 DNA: TGTGCCAGCAGCTTAGTACCTAGCGGGAGGGGAGGAACAGATACGCAGTATTTT. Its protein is CASSLVPSGRGGTDTQYF.

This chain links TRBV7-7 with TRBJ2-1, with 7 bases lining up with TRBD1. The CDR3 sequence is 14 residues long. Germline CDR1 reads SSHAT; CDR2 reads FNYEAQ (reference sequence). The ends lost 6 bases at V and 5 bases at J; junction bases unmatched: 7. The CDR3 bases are TGTGCCAGCAGTCAGGGGGTAGGGCACAATGAGCAGTTCTTC. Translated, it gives CASSQGVGHNEQFF.

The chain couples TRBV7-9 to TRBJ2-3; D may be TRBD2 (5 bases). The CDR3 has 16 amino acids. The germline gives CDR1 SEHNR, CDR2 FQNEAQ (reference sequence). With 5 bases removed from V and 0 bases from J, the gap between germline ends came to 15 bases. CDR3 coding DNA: TGTGCCAGCAGCCGGTGGGGAGCGGATAGCACAGATACGCAGTATTTT. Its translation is CASSRWGADSTDTQYF.

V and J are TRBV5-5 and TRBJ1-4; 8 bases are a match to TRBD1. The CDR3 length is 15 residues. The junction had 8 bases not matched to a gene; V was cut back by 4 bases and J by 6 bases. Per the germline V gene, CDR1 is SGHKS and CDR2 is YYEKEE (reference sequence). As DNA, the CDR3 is TGTGCCAGCAGCCCGGGGCCAGGGGGCGATGAAAAACTGTTTTTT. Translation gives CASSPGPGGDEKLFF.

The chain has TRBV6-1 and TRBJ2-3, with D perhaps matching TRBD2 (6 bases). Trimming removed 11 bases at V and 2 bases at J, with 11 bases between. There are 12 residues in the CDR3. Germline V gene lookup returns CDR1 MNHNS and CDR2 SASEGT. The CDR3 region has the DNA TGTGCCGGGGCTAGCGACACAGATACGCAGTATTTT. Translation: CAGASDTDTQYF.